This T cell receptor beta chain is drawn from a study of T-cell memory formation after mild COVID-19. Overall study findings and caveats: Clones which contracted sat mainly in CM and EM if CD4+, and in EMRA if CD8+. Day 37-peaking second-wave clones had unconfirmed SARS-CoV-2 specificity. Clones that contracted from day 15 to 85 were balanced CD4/CD8, while later expanders leaned CD4+.

This CDR3 is 15 amino acids long. The trim removed 0 bases at V and 2 bases at J, leaving 2 bases unmatched. Germline loops: CDR1 SEHNR, CDR2 FQNEAQ (reference sequence). This clonotype was counted a few times. Its antigen is as yet unknown. 5'RACE primed at constant segments yielded TCR alpha and TCR beta cDNA libraries bearing sample barcodes and UMIs. Each CDR3 protein gets one entry after TCRdb re-called the 5' RACE reads with MiXCR. In the table there are hundreds of thousands of distinct CDR3 sequences, around 17% of which are singletons. Material for sequencing was PBMCs or a T cell subset sorted from them (not recorded which). V and J are TRBV7-9 and TRBJ2-3; 7 bases are a match to TRBD1. This receptor was obtained from a young man who had mild COVID-19 (a few samples of this study predate the infection). Cell type and time point are not known. The CDR3 here is CASSLATGTTDTQYF. The CDR3 region has the DNA TGTGCCAGCAGCTTAGCGACAGGGACCACAGATACGCAGTATTTT. The entire variable domain, with the rest obtained from reference TRBV7-9 and TRBJ2-3, is as follows: DTGVSQNPRHKITKRGQNVTFRCDPISEHNRLYWYRQTLGQGPEFLTYFQNEAQLEKSRLLSDRFSAERPKGSFSTLEIQRTEQGDSAMYLCASSLATGTTDTQYFGPGTRLTVL.